Listed below are T cell receptor beta chains from one sample, sequenced in a study of cytomegalovirus exposure and HLA in healthy donors. Some clones are missing from TCRdb's copy, which holds only in-frame ones; the method was immunoSEQ multiplex PCR. Counted here are roughly 140,000 clones, less than 10% occurring once; the ten biggest clones make up about 1.7%. Specimen: PBMCs. These receptors were obtained from a male donor in good health and CMV-seronegative. Each CDR3 is given with its conserved first and last residue. A D gene is named only where the DNA matches it firmly. Clone size appears in some rows only: once, few, many, or a class for an expanded clone.

clone_size j_call v_call cdr3_length d_call cdr3_nt cdr3_aa
NA TRBJ2-2 TRBV27 15 NA TGTGCCAGCAGCTCCCTAGGACTGATCACCGGGGAGCTGTTTTTT CASSSLGLITGELFF
NA TRBJ1-1 TRBV4-1 14 NA TGCGCCAGCAGCCAAGCCGGGGGGGACACTGAAGCTTTCTTT CASSQAGGDTEAFF
few TRBJ2-7 TRBV4-1 14 TRBD2 TGCGCCAGCAGCCAAGATCCTACTAGCGGGAGGGAGTACTTC CASSQDPTSGREYF
NA TRBJ2-3 TRBV5-1 13 NA TGCGCCAGCAGCTTGCAGGGCACAGATACGCAGTATTTT CASSLQGTDTQYF
NA TRBJ1-2 TRBV2 14 TRBD1 TGTGCCAGCAGTGAAGCTTGGACAGGGAATGGCTACACCTTC CASSEAWTGNGYTF
NA TRBJ2-1 TRBV7-6 13 NA TGTGCCAGCAGCTTAGGGCCGACAAATGAGCAGTTCTTC CASSLGPTNEQFF
few TRBJ2-1 TRBV6-1 16 NA TGTGCCAGCAGTGGCCGACAGGCGAGCTCCTACAATGAGCAGTTCTTC CASSGRQASSYNEQFF
few TRBJ2-2 TRBV7-2 15 NA TGTGCCAGCAGCTTAAACAGGGTTGGCACCGGGGAGCTGTTTTTT CASSLNRVGTGELFF
NA TRBJ1-4 TRBV7-2 15 NA TGTGCCAGCACCGTCGGGGGACGGGGTAATGAAAAACTGTTTTTT CASTVGGRGNEKLFF
NA TRBJ1-1 TRBV5-5 16 TRBD1 TGTGCCAGCAGCCCGTATCCCAGGGGGCGATTCACTGAAGCTTTCTTT CASSPYPRGRFTEAFF
few TRBJ2-1 TRBV25-1 16 TRBD1 TGTGCCAGCAGTGACTCCCACAGGGGGAGGCACAATGAGCAGTTCTTC CASSDSHRGRHNEQFF
NA TRBJ2-5 TRBV29-1 16 TRBD2 TGCAGCGTTGAAGGGGGCGGGCTAGCGGCAAAAGAGACCCAGTACTTC CSVEGGGLAAKETQYF
few TRBJ1-1 TRBV25-1 14 NA TGTGCCAGCAGTGTTTCCACCCGGAGCACTGAAGCTTTCTTT CASSVSTRSTEAFF
few TRBJ2-1 TRBV7-9 17 TRBD2 TGTGCCAGCAGCCCGCAGCGGGGGGGCCTCGGCTACAATGAGCAGTTCTTC CASSPQRGGLGYNEQFF
few TRBJ2-7 TRBV28 11 NA TGTGCCAGCAGCCGAGGCTACGAGCAGTACTTC CASSRGYEQYF
NA TRBJ2-1 TRBV2 16 TRBD2 TGTGCCAGCAGGGATCCGGGAGGGAGAGGTTACAATGAGCAGTTCTTC CASRDPGGRGYNEQFF
NA TRBJ2-1 TRBV27 14 NA TGTGCCAGCAGTCCCCTGGGCAGGGACAATGAGCAGTTCTTC CASSPLGRDNEQFF
few TRBJ2-2 TRBV10-3 16 TRBD1 TGTGCCATCAGTGCATCGGACAGGGGGAACACCGGGGAGCTGTTTTTT CAISASDRGNTGELFF
NA TRBJ1-2 TRBV7-2 15 NA TGTGCCAGCAGCTCCCCGCGGGCATACGGGCTTGGCTACACCTTC CASSSPRAYGLGYTF
few TRBJ2-7 TRBV5-1 15 TRBD2 TGCGCCAGCAGCTGGTCGACTAGCGGTACCTACGAGCAGTACTTC CASSWSTSGTYEQYF
NA TRBJ2-1 TRBV5-1 13 NA TGCGCCAGCAGCGACACGCCTGACAATGAGCAGTTCTTC CASSDTPDNEQFF
few TRBJ2-5 TRBV7-6 16 NA TGTGCCAGCAGCTTAATCGGAAGGACAGGAGGGGAGACCCAGTACTTC CASSLIGRTGGETQYF
few TRBJ2-2 TRBV23-1 16 TRBD1 TGCGCCAGCAGTCAACCACAGGGGGCGGGCACCGGGGAGCTGTTTTTT CASSQPQGAGTGELFF
NA TRBJ2-7 TRBV12-5 13 NA TGTGGGCCGGACAGCCGAGATTCCTACGAGCAGTACTTC CGPDSRDSYEQYF
few TRBJ2-7 TRBV28 15 TRBD1 TGTGCCAGCAGTTCGTCGGGGACAGGCTCCTACGAGCAGTACTTC CASSSSGTGSYEQYF
NA TRBJ2-5 TRBV18 13 NA TGTGCCAGCTCAGGCCGGGGGGCTGAGACCCAGTACTTC CASSGRGAETQYF